This entry lists 31 T cell receptor beta chains sequenced from one sample in a study of blood T cell repertoires in COVID-19. Clones were sequenced by immunoSEQ multiplex PCR, and TCRdb holds only the in-frame ones, with some missing. The data contain roughly 280,000 clones, approximately 86% of them singletons. Sequencing was carried out using peripheral blood. The receptors shown here come from a woman aged 50 to 60 who had recovered from COVID-19.

CDR3 sequence (DNA): TGCAGCGTTCTGGCAGGGGCAACAGATACGCAGTATTTT. Protein product: CSVLAGATDTQYF. The rearrangement joins TRBV29-1 to TRBJ2-3; TRBD1 is a possible D gene (6 bases). V was pared by 5 bases and J by 3 bases, with 12 bases between. Germline V CDR1 and CDR2: SQVTM, ANQGSEA. This CDR3 has 13 amino acids.

This clone was detected once. The chain employs TRBV7-9 and TRBJ2-5; no firm D call. V was shortened by 1 base and J by 7 bases, with 10 bases between the two germline ends. The CDR3 is 13 amino acids. Germline V gene data show CDR1 as SEHNR and CDR2 as FQNEAQ (reference sequence). This CDR3 reads CASSLDLARTQYF. The CDR3 region has the DNA TGTGCCAGCAGCTTAGATCTGGCAAGGACCCAGTACTTC.

With regard to this clone: Relative to the germline gene, one junction end is altered; a read error may explain this. The chain is built from TRBV5-4 and TRBJ2-5; D might be TRBD2 (6 bases). The CDR3 covers 15 residues. Germline loops: CDR1 SGHNT, CDR2 YYREEE (reference sequence). The DNA for the CDR3 is TGTGCCAGCAGCTGGGACTCACAAATATTAGAGGCCCAGTACTTC. Its protein is CASSWDSQILEAQYF.

The V call is TRBV9, the J call TRBJ1-4; 7 nucleotides agree with TRBD1. CDR1 is SGDLS, CDR2 YYNGEE, per germline. V dropped 3 bases and J dropped 4; count of bases not matched to a gene: 6. CDR3 length equals 15 residues. CDR3 nucleotide sequence: TGTGCCAGCAGCGACTCGACAGGGTATAATGAAAAACTGTTTTTT. As protein: CASSDSTGYNEKLFF.

This clone was recorded a few times. V and J are TRBV28 and TRBJ1-4; D may be TRBD1 (5 bases). The V end was cut by 6 bases, the J end by 11 bases, with 13 bases between. Per germline, CDR1 MDHEN and CDR2 SYDVKM. The CDR3 loop spans 12 amino acids. This CDR3 is CASRSGHKKLFF. The CDR3 DNA reads TGTGCCAGCAGGTCAGGACACAAGAAACTGTTTTTT.

This clone was counted a single time. The chain has TRBV30 and TRBJ1-1; no clear D. The CDR3 consists of 12 residues. V was pared by 2 bases and J by 4 bases, with 8 bases between. Germline CDR1 is GTSNPN and CDR2 is SVGIG (reference sequence). DNA of the CDR3: TGTGCCTGGAGTTATTCGGGCACTGAAGCTTTCTTT. This gives the protein CAWSYSGTEAFF.

This clone was recorded once. In DNA form, the CDR3 reads TGTGCCAGCAGTTTAAAGGGACACCCGAACACTGAAGCTTTCTTT. Translation: CASSLKGHPNTEAFF. The genes are TRBV6-5 and TRBJ1-1; maybe TRBD1 (6 bases). Germline V gene sequence: CDR1 MNHEY, CDR2 SVGAGI. With 4 bases removed from V and 1 base from J, the gap between germline ends came to 13 bases. The CDR3 is 15 residues long.

The chain couples TRBV6-5 to TRBJ1-1; no clear D. V was shortened by 2 bases and J by 3 bases, with 7 bases between the two germline ends. Germline V gene data show CDR1 as MNHEY and CDR2 as SVGAGI. CDR3 length: 13 amino acids. For the CDR3, the DNA is TGTGCCAGCAGTTACGGAGGGTACACTGAAGCTTTCTTT. Encoded protein: CASSYGGYTEAFF.

The V gene is TRBV15, the J gene TRBJ2-7; TRBD1 matches 8 bases. The J segment lost 4 bases and the V segment lost 0 bases, leaving 5 bases of the junction unmatched. CDR1 and CDR2 from the germline V gene are LNHNV and YYDKDF (reference sequence). CDR3 length: 15 amino acids. CDR3 nucleotides: TGTGCCACCAGCAGAGAAGGGACAGGATTATACGAGCAGTACTTC. This codes for CATSREGTGLYEQYF.

The chain carries TRBV7-9 and TRBJ2-5; D not certain. Germline lookup yields CDR1 SEHNR and CDR2 FQNEAQ (reference sequence). The CDR3 is made up of 13 amino acids. The ends were cut back, 7 bases at V and 4 bases at J, with 13 bases in the middle. The CDR3 nucleotides are TGTGCCAGCACATTACCACTCACAGAGACCCAGTACTTC. Its translation is CASTLPLTETQYF.

This chain uses TRBV9 with TRBJ1-1; 11 nucleotides match TRBD1. CDR1 is SGDLS and CDR2 is YYNGEE in the germline V gene. The CDR3 is 16 amino acids. V lost 3 bases and J lost 3; bases outside the gene matches: 7. The CDR3 spells CASSARSGQGDTEAFF. Here the CDR3 DNA reads TGTGCCAGCAGCGCAAGATCGGGACAGGGGGACACTGAAGCTTTCTTT.

Here the CDR3 reads CASSPQSENTEAFF. CDR3 coding DNA: TGTGCCAGCTCACCACAGTCAGAGAACACTGAAGCTTTCTTT. The rearrangement joins TRBV18 to TRBJ1-1, with D unresolved. CDR1 is KGHSH, CDR2 LQKENI, per germline. The CDR3 spans 14 residues. V was trimmed by 1 base and J by 1 base, leaving 7 bases between them. Drawing the rest from reference TRBV18 and TRBJ1-1, the complete variable domain is NAGVMQNPRHLVRRRGQEARLRCSPMKGHSHVYWYRQLPEEGLKFMVYLQKENIIDESGMPKERFSAEFPKEGPSILRIQQVVRGDSAAYFCASSPQSENTEAFFGQGTRLTVV.

The chain recombines TRBV7-2 with TRBJ1-2, with a weak D call TRBD1 (5 bases). CDR1 and CDR2 from the germline V gene are SGHTA and FQGNSA. The CDR3 covers 15 residues. V was trimmed by 4 bases and J by 3 bases, leaving 15 bases between them. CDR3 in DNA: TGTGCCAGCAGCTCCTGGAGGGGTTTTCACTATGGCTACACCTTC. Its translation is CASSSWRGFHYGYTF.

The chain recombines TRBV21-1 with TRBJ1-3; the table assigns TRBD1, which was not confirmed against the DNA. TRBV21-1 is annotated as a pseudogene. The CDR3 runs 14 residues. CDR3 DNA sequence: TGTGCCAGCACCACAGGGGCGAGGGGAAACACCATATATTTT. Protein sequence: CASTTGARGNTIYF.

The DNA for the CDR3 is TGTGCCAGCTCACCATCGACAGGGGGAGACTATGGCTACACCTTC. Translation: CASSPSTGGDYGYTF. The chain links TRBV18 to TRBJ1-2, with 9 positions matching TRBD1. The CDR3 length is 15 residues. Germline V gene lookup returns CDR1 KGHSH and CDR2 LQKENI. Losses at the gene ends were 2 bases for V and 3 bases for J; bases not matched to a gene: 4.

The V call is TRBV29-1, the J call TRBJ1-1; 7 positions match TRBD1. The trim removed 5 bases at V and 4 bases at J, leaving 4 bases unmatched. The CDR3 is 12 amino acids. Germline CDR1 is SQVTM and CDR2 is ANQGSEA. CDR3 DNA sequence: TGCAGCGTTAAACAGGGGCCCACTGAAGCTTTCTTT. It translates to CSVKQGPTEAFF.

This rearrangement joins TRBV4-3 to TRBJ1-2; D unresolved. Germline loops: CDR1 LGHNA, CDR2 YSLEER. V dropped 3 bases and J dropped 0 bases, with 11 bases sitting between them. CDR3 size: 15 residues. CDR3 nucleotide sequence: TGCGCCAGCAGCCAGGCGGCCTCAGCTAACTATGGCTACACCTTC. Translation: CASSQAASANYGYTF.

This chain links TRBV3-1 (or the pseudogene TRBV3-2) with TRBJ1-5, with D possibly matching TRBD1 (5 bases). The CDR3 is 14 amino acids. The germline V gene has CDR1 LGHDT and CDR2 YNNKEL (reference sequence). Trimming took off 1 base at V and 9 bases at J, with 13 bases between the two ends. CDR3 sequence reads: CASSQGGSYRPQHF. In DNA, the CDR3 is TGTGCCAGCAGCCAAGGGGGCAGCTATCGGCCCCAGCATTTT.

The chain uses TRBV18 and TRBJ2-7; D possibly corresponds to TRBD1 (5 bases). Deletions cut 3 bases from V and 0 bases from J, with 12 bases between. Germline CDR1 reads KGHSH; CDR2 reads LQKENI. CDR3 length equals 15 residues. The DNA for the CDR3 is TGTGCCAGCTCACCTAGGGGCGACCTCTCCTACGAGCAGTACTTC. The encoded protein is CASSPRGDLSYEQYF.

V is TRBV29-1 and J is TRBJ1-2; 9 nucleotides agree with TRBD1. Germline-derived CDR1 and CDR2 are SQVTM and ANQGSEA. The junction had 11 bases not matched to a gene; V was cut back by 6 bases and J by 6 bases. This CDR3 comprises 14 residues. CDR3 DNA sequence: TGCAGCGTAGATCTAACCGGGACAGGGCATGGCTACACCTTC. Translation gives CSVDLTGTGHGYTF.

The J gene is TRBJ2-5, the V gene TRBV5-1; TRBD2 matches at 12 bases. Germline V lookup: CDR1 SGHRS, CDR2 YFSETQ. The CDR3 extends over 16 amino acids. V dropped 0 bases and J dropped 2; count of bases not matched to a gene: 2. For the CDR3, the DNA is TGCGCCAGCAGCTTGGGAGGACTAGCGGGGCAAGAGACCCAGTACTTC. Translated, it gives CASSLGGLAGQETQYF.

The CDR3 loop reads CASSLQGELDYGYTF. The CDR3 DNA reads as TGTGCCAGCAGCTTACAGGGGGAACTCGACTATGGCTACACCTTC. The J gene is TRBJ1-2, the V gene TRBV7-9; 7 positions match TRBD1. The CDR3 is 15 residues long. Losses at the gene ends were 2 bases for V and 3 bases for J; bases not matched to a gene: 6. Germline-derived CDR1 and CDR2 are SEHNR and FQNEAQ (reference sequence).

V is TRBV19 and J is TRBJ2-1, with 15 nucleotides matching TRBD2. V lost 8 bases to trimming and J lost 8 bases; unmatched junction nucleotides: 4. Germline loops: CDR1 LNHDA, CDR2 SQIVND (reference sequence). This CDR3 contains 14 residues. The CDR3 protein is CASGGLAGGYEQFF. The DNA for the CDR3 is TGTGCCAGTGGGGGACTAGCGGGGGGCTATGAGCAGTTCTTC.

The rearrangement uses TRBV3-1 (or the pseudogene TRBV3-2) and TRBJ2-5; tentative D call: TRBD1 (6 bases). V lost 0 bases to trimming and J lost 2 bases, with 19 bases between them. This CDR3 region has 18 residues. Germline values: CDR1 LGHDT, CDR2 YNNKEL (reference sequence). This chain's CDR3 is CASSQDRGVLDRQETQYF. CDR3 DNA: TGTGCCAGCAGCCAAGACAGGGGCGTGTTAGACCGACAAGAGACCCAGTACTTC.

The rearrangement uses TRBV4-1 and TRBJ2-7, with 9 positions matching TRBD1. The CDR3 is 16 residues long. J was trimmed by 6 bases and V by 0 bases; bases with no gene match: 9. The germline V gene has CDR1 MGHRA and CDR2 YSYEKL. This CDR3 is CASSQDGGQGTSEQYF. The CDR3 bases are TGCGCCAGCAGCCAAGATGGGGGACAGGGAACAAGCGAGCAGTACTTC.

This chain connects TRBV28 to TRBJ1-2, with TRBD1 matching 7 bases. After removal of 5 bases from V and 5 bases from J, the junction contained 8 bases not matched to a gene. The CDR3 is 14 residues long. CDR1 and CDR2 (germline): MDHEN, SYDVKM. The CDR3 region is CASSPPAGGYGYTF. The CDR3 DNA is TGTGCCAGCAGTCCCCCGGCAGGGGGATATGGCTACACCTTC.

The chain couples TRBV19 to TRBJ1-2; TRBD1 is a possible D gene (5 bases). Trimming removed 6 bases at V and 5 bases at J, with 16 bases between. CDR3 length equals 14 residues. Germline V lookup: CDR1 LNHDA, CDR2 SQIVND (reference sequence). Here the CDR3 reads CASRAAGRVYGYTF. The CDR3 region has the DNA TGTGCCAGTAGAGCGGCAGGGAGGGTTTATGGCTACACCTTC.

The chain carries TRBV5-4 and TRBJ2-2; 10 positions match TRBD2. CDR1 SGHNT and CDR2 YYREEE come from the germline V gene (reference sequence). CDR3 size: 16 residues. J lost 5 bases, V lost 1 base, and 5 bases had no gene match. The chain's CDR3 is CASSLRGSGRTGELFF. The CDR3, as DNA: TGTGCCAGCAGCTTGAGGGGTAGCGGGAGGACCGGGGAGCTGTTTTTT.

V gene TRBV7-9 combines with J gene TRBJ2-1; 12 bases are a match to TRBD1. V lost 4 bases to trimming and J lost 8 bases; unmatched junction nucleotides: 12. CDR1 and CDR2 (germline): SEHNR, FQNEAQ (reference sequence). The CDR3 loop spans 17 amino acids. The CDR3 DNA reads as TGTGCCAGCAGCTCAAAACCCGGGACAGGGGGCATAGATGAGCAGTTCTTC. This encodes CASSSKPGTGGIDEQFF.

The V gene is TRBV4-1, the J gene TRBJ1-4; maybe TRBD1 (5 bases). The CDR3 extends over 18 amino acids. The V gene lost 1 base and the J gene lost 2 bases, with 17 bases spanning the gap. Germline V gives CDR1 MGHRA, CDR2 YSYEKL. The chain's CDR3 is CASSQGWGPTRTNEKLFF. DNA for the CDR3: TGCGCCAGCAGCCAAGGGTGGGGCCCAACGAGGACTAATGAAAAACTGTTTTTT.

The V and J genes are TRBV30 and TRBJ1-5; D ambiguous. The ends were cut back, 0 bases at V and 0 bases at J, with 21 bases in the middle. The germline CDR1 and CDR2 sequences are GTSNPN and SVGIG (reference sequence). The CDR3 extends over 19 amino acids. CDR3 sequence (DNA): TGTGCCTGGAGTGTATTTGGCGGCCACGGGGTCTATAGCAATCAGCCCCAGCATTTT. Its protein product is CAWSVFGGHGVYSNQPQHF.